Listed below are T cell receptor beta chains from one sample, sequenced in a study of blood T cell repertoires in COVID-19. Some clones are missing from TCRdb's copy, which holds only in-frame ones; the method was immunoSEQ multiplex PCR. Among tens of thousands of clones listed, 82% were seen once. The source material was peripheral blood. These receptor sequences come from a woman older than 75 with acute or convalescent COVID-19. Each CDR3 is given without its conserved first and last residue. Fields, in order: J gene, V gene, CDR3 protein.

>TRBJ2-1|TRBV6-2/TRBV6-3
ASSRGQTYNEQF
>TRBJ1-2|TRBV6-1
ASSEAGGTYGYT
>TRBJ1-1|TRBV30
AWSRLSGASEAF
>TRBJ2-1|TRBV10-2
ASEGLGAGPYNEQF
>TRBJ1-2|TRBV6-6
ASSYSRHNNGYT
>TRBJ2-5|TRBV4-1
ASSQEGLAVQETQY
>TRBJ1-5|TRBV12-3/TRBV12-4
ASSSSGTMH
>TRBJ2-7|TRBV5-5
ASSYTGYEQY
>TRBJ2-5|TRBV20-1
SARQRETQY
>TRBJ1-2|TRBV3-1/TRBV3-2
ASSQEAAGTGGYYGYT
>TRBJ1-4|TRBV15
ATSRGQGYNEKLF
>TRBJ1-4|TRBV10-1
ASTSLTAGEKLF
>TRBJ2-2|TRBV29-1
SAKEPGQGTGELF